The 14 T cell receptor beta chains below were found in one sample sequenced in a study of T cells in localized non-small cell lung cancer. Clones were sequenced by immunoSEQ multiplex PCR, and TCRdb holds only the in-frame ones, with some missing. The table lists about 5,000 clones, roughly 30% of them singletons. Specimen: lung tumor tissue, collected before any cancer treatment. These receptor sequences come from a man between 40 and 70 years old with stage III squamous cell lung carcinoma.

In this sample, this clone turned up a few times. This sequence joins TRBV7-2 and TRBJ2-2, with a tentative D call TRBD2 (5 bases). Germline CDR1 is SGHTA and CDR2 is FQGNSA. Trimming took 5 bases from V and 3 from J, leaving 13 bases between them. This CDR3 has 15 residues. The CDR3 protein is CASSPEAGDTGELFF. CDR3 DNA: TGTGCCAGCAGCCCCGAAGCCGGGGACACCGGGGAGCTGTTTTTT.

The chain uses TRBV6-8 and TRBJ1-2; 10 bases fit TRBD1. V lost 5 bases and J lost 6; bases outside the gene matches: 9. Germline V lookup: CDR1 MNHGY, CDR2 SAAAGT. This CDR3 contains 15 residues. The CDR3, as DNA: TGTGCCAGCAGTCACCGTCCCGGGACAGGGGATGGCTACACCTTC. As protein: CASSHRPGTGDGYTF.

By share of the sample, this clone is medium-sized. In nucleotides, the CDR3 is TGTGCCAGCAGTTACTCGAAGGGTGAAAAACTGTTTTTT. Translating it yields CASSYSKGEKLFF. The chain employs TRBV6-8 and TRBJ1-4; D is unresolved. Germline CDR1 reads MNHGY; CDR2 reads SAAAGT. There are 13 residues in the CDR3. Trimming removed 0 bases at V and 7 bases at J, with 6 bases between.

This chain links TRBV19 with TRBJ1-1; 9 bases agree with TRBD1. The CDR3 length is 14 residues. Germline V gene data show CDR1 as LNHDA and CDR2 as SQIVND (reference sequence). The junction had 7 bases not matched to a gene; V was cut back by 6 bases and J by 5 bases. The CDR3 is CASSWGQGNTEAFF. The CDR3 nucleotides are TGTGCCAGTAGCTGGGGACAGGGTAATACTGAAGCTTTCTTT.

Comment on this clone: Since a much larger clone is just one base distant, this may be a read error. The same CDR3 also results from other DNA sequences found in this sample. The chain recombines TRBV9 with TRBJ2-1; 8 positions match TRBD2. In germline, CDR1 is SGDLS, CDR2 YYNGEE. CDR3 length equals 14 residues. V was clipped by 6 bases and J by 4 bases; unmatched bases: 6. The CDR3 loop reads CASTLGLGYNEQFF. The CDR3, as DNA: TGTGCCAGCACCCTGGGACTAGGATACAATGAGCAGTTCTTC.

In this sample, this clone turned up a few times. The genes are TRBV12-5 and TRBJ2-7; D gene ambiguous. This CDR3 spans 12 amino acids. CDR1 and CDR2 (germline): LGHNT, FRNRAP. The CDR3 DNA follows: TGTGCCAGCACCGACCTCCTCTACGAGCAGTACTTC. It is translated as CASTDLLYEQYF.

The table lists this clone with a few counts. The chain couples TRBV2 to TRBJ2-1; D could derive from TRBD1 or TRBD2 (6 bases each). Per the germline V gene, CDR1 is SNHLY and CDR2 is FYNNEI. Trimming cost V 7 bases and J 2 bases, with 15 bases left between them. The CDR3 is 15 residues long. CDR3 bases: TGTGCCAGCACCAGTTGGGGGGCAACCTACAATGAGCAGTTCTTC. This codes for CASTSWGATYNEQFF.

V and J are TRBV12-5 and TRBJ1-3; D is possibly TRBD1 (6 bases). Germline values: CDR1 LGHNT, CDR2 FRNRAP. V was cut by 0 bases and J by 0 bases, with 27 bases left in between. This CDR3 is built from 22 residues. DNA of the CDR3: TGTGCTAGTGGTTTGGTACTTTCAAGATTCGGGCAGGGGCCTTACTCTGGAAACACCATATATTTT. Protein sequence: CASGLVLSRFGQGPYSGNTIYF. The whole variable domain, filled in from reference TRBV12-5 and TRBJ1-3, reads DARVTQTPRHKVTEMGQEVTMRCQPILGHNTVFWYRQTMMQGLELLAYFRNRAPLDDSGMPKDRFSAEMPDATLATLKIQPSEPRDSAVYFCASGLVLSRFGQGPYSGNTIYFGEGSWLTVV.

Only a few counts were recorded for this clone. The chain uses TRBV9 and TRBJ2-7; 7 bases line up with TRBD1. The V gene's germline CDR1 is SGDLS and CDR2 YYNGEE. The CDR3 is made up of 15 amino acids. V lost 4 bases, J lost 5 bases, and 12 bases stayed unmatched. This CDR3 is CASSTGDLRFDEQYF. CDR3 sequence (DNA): TGTGCCAGCAGCACAGGGGACCTCAGGTTCGACGAGCAGTACTTC.

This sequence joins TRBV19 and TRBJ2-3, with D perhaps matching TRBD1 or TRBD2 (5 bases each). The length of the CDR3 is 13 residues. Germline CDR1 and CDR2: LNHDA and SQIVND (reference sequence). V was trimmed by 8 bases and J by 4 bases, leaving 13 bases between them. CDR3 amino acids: CASARGAPDTQYF. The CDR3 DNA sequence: TGTGCCAGTGCGAGAGGGGCCCCAGATACGCAGTATTTT. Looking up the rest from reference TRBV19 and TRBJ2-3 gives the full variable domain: DGGITQSPKYLFRKEGQNVTLSCEQNLNHDAMYWYRQDPGQGLRLIYYSQIVNDFQKGDIAEGYSVSREKKESFPLTVTSAQKNPTAFYLCASARGAPDTQYFGPGTRLTVL.

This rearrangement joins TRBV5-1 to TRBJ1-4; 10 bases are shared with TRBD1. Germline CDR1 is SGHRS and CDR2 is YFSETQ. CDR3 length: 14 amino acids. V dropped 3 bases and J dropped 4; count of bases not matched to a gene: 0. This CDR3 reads CASSWDRGNEKLFF. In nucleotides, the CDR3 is TGCGCCAGCAGCTGGGACAGGGGTAATGAAAAACTGTTTTTT.

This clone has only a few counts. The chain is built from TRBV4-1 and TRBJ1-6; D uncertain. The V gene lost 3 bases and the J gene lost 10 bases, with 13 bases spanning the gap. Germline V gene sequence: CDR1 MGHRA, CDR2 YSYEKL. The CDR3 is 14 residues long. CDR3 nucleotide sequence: TGCGCCAGCAGCCAGAATCAGGCGAGATCACCCCTCCACTTT. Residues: CASSQNQARSPLHF.

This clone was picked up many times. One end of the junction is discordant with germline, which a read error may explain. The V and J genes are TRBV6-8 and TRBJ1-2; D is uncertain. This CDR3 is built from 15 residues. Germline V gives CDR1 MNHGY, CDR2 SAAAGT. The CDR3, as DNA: TGTGCCATCAGTGTCGGGCGCGACGACGTCTATGGCTACACCTTC. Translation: CAISVGRDDVYGYTF.

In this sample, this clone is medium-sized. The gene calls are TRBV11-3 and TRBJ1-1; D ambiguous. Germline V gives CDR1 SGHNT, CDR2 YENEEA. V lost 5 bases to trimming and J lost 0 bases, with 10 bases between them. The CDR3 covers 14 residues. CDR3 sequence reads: CASSPRSMNTEAFF. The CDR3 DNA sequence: TGTGCCAGCAGCCCCCGGAGCATGAACACTGAAGCTTTCTTT.